This T cell receptor beta chain stems from a study of shared clonotypes between healthy human individuals. Study outcomes and limitations: Memory subsets generally showed smaller estimated richness than naive subsets did.

The CDR3 covers 15 residues. Trimming removed 1 base at V and 6 bases at J, with 14 bases between. Germline V gene lookup returns CDR1 SGHRS and CDR2 YFSETQ. In regard to this clone: No antigen is known for it.

At the deep level, the assay was run. Sequencing was performed with immunoSEQ multiplex PCR; in TCRdb, only in-frame clones are kept and a portion is missing. Of 2.3 million or so clones detected, 80% to 95% appear once; the ten largest clones hold 0.39%. Material: naive CD4+ T cells from PBMCs. Subset of the sample: CD45RA+ positively selected. V and J are TRBV5-1 and TRBJ2-1; D call uncertain. This TCR came from a man aged 18-30 years in good health. Some clones in this sample may be carry-over from other donors' samples. The CDR3 loop reads CASSLTPTNGNEQFF. DNA for the CDR3: TGCGCCAGCAGCTTGACACCTACCAACGGCAATGAGCAGTTCTTC.